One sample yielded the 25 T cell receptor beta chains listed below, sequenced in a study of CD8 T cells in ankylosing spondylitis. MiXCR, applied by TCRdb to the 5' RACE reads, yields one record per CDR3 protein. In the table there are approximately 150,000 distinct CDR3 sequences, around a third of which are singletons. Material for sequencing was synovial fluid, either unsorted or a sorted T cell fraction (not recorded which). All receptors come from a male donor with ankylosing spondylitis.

The CDR3 protein is CASSPIRVNTEAFF. The CDR3 region has the DNA TGTGCCAGCAGTCCCATCAGGGTGAACACTGAAGCTTTCTTT. The chain combines TRBV27 with TRBJ1-1, with a tentative D call TRBD1 (5 bases). The CDR3 has 14 residues. V gave up 5 bases and J gave up 0 bases, with 10 bases separating them. Germline V gene sequence: CDR1 MNHEY, CDR2 SMNVEV (reference sequence).

This chain's CDR3 is CASSRTVGGVDTQYF. In DNA, the CDR3 is TGTGCCAGCAGCCGGACGGTAGGAGGCGTCGATACGCAGTATTTT. The rearrangement links TRBV7-2 to TRBJ2-3; possible D gene TRBD2, 5 bases. The CDR3 contains 15 residues. CDR1 and CDR2 (germline): SGHTA, FQGNSA. Trimming pared 5 bases from V and 6 bases from J, leaving 18 bases between.

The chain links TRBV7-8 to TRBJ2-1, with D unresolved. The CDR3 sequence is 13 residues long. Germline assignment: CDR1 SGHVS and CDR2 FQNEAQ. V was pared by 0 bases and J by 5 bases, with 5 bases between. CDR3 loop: CASSLARDNEQFF. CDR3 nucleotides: TGTGCCAGCAGCTTAGCCAGAGACAATGAGCAGTTCTTC.

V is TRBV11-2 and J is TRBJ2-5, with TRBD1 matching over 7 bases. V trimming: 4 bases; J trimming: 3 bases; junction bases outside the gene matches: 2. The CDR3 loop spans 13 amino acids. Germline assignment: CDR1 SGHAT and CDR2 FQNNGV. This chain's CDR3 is CASSYTGEETQYF. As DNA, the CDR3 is TGTGCCAGCAGCTATACAGGGGAAGAGACCCAGTACTTC.

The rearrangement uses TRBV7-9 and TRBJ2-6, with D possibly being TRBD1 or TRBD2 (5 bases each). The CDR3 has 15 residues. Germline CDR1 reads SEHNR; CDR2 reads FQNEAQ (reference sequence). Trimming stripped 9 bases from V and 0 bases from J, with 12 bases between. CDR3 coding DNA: TGTGCCAGTCCGGGACGGCGCTCTGGGGCCAACGTCCTGACTTTC. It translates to CASPGRRSGANVLTF. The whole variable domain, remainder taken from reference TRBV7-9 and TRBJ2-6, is DTGVSQNPRHKITKRGQNVTFRCDPISEHNRLYWYRQTLGQGPEFLTYFQNEAQLEKSRLLSDRFSAERPKGSFSTLEIQRTEQGDSAMYLCASPGRRSGANVLTFGAGSRLTVL.

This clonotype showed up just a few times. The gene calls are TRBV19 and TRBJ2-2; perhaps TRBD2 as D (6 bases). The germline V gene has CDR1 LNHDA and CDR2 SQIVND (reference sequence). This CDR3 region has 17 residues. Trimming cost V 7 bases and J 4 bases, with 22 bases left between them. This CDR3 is CASTLRGRGVGTGELFF. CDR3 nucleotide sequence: TGTGCCAGTACCCTACGGGGGAGAGGGGTAGGCACCGGGGAGCTGTTTTTT.

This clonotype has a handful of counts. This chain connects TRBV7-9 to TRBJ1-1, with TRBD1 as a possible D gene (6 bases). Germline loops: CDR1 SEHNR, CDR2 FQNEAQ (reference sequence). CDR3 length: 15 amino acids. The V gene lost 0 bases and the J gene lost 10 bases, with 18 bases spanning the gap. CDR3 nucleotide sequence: TGTGCCAGCAGCTTAGCCCAAACAGGGAAGATCGGAGCTTTCTTT. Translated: CASSLAQTGKIGAFF.

CDR3 region: CSVMPPGLSTDTQYF. CDR3 bases: TGCAGTGTTATGCCCCCGGGGCTAAGCACAGATACGCAGTATTTT. The V gene is TRBV20-1, the J gene TRBJ2-3; D may correspond to TRBD1 or TRBD2 (5 bases each). This CDR3 has 15 amino acids. From germline, CDR1 is DFQATT and CDR2 SNEGSKA (reference sequence). Trimming took 7 bases from V and 0 from J, leaving 17 bases between them.

CDR3 DNA: TGTGCCAGCAGTTGGTCGGGACTAGTGGGCACAGATACGCAGTATTTT. Translated: CASSWSGLVGTDTQYF. The chain couples TRBV28 to TRBJ2-3; 8 bases are shared with TRBD2. V lost 4 bases, J lost 1 base, and 7 bases stayed unmatched. Germline V gene data show CDR1 as MDHEN and CDR2 as SYDVKM. The CDR3 is 16 residues long.

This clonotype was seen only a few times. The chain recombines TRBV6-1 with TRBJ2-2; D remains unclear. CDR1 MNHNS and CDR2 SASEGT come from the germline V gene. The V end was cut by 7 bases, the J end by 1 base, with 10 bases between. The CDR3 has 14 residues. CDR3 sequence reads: CASKKRRNTGELFF. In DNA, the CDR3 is TGTGCCAGCAAAAAACGGCGGAACACCGGGGAGCTGTTTTTT.

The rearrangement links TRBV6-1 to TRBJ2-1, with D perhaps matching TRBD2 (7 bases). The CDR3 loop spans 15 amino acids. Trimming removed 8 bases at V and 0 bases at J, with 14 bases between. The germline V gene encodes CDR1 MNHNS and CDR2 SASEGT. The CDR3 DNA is TGTGCCAGCTCTCAGGGAGGGGGCTCCTACAATGAGCAGTTCTTC. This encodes CASSQGGGSYNEQFF.

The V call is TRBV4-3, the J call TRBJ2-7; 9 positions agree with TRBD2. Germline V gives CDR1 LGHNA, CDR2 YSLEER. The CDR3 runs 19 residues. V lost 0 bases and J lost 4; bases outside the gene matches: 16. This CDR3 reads CASSQDIGSFSGRGYEQYF. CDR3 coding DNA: TGCGCCAGCAGCCAAGATATCGGGTCTTTTAGCGGGAGAGGGTACGAGCAGTACTTC.

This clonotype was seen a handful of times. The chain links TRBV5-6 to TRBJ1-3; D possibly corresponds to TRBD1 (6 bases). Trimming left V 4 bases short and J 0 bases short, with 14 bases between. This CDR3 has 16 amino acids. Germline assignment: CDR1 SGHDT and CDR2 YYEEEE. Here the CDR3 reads CASSGPGHPSGNTIYF. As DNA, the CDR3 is TGTGCCAGCAGCGGACCGGGACATCCCTCTGGAAACACCATATATTTT.

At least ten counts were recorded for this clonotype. CDR3 sequence reads: CASSLVGSPNTEAFF. CDR3 DNA: TGTGCCAGCAGCTTGGTAGGTTCTCCGAACACTGAAGCTTTCTTT. The chain joins TRBV5-6 to TRBJ1-1; D is undetermined. V lost 0 bases and J 1 base, leaving 10 bases between the germline ends. CDR3 length: 15 amino acids. Germline V gene lookup returns CDR1 SGHDT and CDR2 YYEEEE. Variable domain in full (rest from reference TRBV5-6 and TRBJ1-1): DAGVTQSPTHLIKTRGQQVTLRCSPKSGHDTVSWYQQALGQGPQFIFQYYEEEERQRGNFPDRFSGHQFPNYSSELNVNALLLGDSALYLCASSLVGSPNTEAFFGQGTRLTVV.

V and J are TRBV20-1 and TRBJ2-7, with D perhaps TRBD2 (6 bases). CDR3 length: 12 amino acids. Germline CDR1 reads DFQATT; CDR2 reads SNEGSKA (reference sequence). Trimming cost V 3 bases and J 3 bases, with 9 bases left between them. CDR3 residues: CSASLRGYEQYF. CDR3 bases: TGCAGTGCTAGTTTGCGGGGCTACGAGCAGTACTTC.

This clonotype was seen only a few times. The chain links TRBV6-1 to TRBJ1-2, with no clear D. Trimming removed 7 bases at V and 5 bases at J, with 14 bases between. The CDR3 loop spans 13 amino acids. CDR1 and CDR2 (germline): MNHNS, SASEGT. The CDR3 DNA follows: TGTGCCAGCACCGGCCACCCAGCATATGGCTACACCTTC. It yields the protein CASTGHPAYGYTF.

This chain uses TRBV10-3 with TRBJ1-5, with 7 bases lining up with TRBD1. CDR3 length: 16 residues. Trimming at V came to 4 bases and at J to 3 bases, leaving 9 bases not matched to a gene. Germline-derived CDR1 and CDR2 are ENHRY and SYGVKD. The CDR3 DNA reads TGTGCCATCAGTGCCTCCGGGACAGAGTTCAATCAGCCCCAGCATTTT. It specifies CAISASGTEFNQPQHF.

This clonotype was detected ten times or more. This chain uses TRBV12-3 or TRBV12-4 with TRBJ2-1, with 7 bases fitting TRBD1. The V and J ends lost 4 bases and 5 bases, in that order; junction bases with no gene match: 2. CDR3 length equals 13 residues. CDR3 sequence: CASSWDSDNEQFF. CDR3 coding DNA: TGTGCCAGCAGTTGGGACAGTGACAATGAGCAGTTCTTC.

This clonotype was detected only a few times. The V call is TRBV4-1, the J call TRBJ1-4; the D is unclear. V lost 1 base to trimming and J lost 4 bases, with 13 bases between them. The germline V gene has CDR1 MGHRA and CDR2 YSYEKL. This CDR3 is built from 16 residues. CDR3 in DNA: TGCGCCAGCAGCCAAGGCTCCGCCAGGCATAATGAAAAACTGTTTTTT. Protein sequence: CASSQGSARHNEKLFF.

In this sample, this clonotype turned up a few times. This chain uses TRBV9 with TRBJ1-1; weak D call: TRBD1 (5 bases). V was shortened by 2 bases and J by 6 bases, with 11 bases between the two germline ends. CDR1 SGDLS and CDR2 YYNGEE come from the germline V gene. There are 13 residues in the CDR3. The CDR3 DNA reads TGTGCCAGCAGCGTGACAGATGGGTCTGAAGCTTTCTTT. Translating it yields CASSVTDGSEAFF.

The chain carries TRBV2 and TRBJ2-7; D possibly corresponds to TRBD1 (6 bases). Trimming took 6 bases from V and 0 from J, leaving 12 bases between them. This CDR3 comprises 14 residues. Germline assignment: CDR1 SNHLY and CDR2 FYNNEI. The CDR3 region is CASRTGQYSYEQYF. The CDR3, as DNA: TGTGCCAGCAGGACGGGACAATACTCCTACGAGCAGTACTTC.

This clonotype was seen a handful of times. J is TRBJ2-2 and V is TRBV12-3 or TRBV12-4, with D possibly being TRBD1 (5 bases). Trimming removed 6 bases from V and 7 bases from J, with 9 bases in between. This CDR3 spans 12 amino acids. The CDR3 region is CASRPGIGELFF. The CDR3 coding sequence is TGTGCCAGCAGACCAGGGATCGGGGAGCTGTTTTTT.

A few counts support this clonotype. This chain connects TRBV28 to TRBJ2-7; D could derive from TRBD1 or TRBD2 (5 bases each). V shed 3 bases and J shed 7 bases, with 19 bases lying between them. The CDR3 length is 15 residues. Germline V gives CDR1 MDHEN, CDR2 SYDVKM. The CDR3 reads CASSFDGGWVEEQYF. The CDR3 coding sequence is TGTGCCAGCAGTTTTGATGGGGGTTGGGTGGAAGAGCAGTACTTC.

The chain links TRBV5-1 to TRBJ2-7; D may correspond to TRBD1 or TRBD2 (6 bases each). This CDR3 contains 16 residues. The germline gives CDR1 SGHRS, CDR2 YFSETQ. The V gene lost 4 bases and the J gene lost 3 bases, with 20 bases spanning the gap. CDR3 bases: TGCGCCAGCAGCCCTAGGTTGACAGGCGGGATCTACGAGCAGTACTTC. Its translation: CASSPRLTGGIYEQYF. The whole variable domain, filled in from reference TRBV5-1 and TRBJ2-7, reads KAGVTQTPRYLIKTRGQQVTLSCSPISGHRSVSWYQQTPGQGLQFLFEYFSETQRNKGNFPGRFSGRQFSNSRSEMNVSTLELGDSALYLCASSPRLTGGIYEQYFGPGTRLTVT.

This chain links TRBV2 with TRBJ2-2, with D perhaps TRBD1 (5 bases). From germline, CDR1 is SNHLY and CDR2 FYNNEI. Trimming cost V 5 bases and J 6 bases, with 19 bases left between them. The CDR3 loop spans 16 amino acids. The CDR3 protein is CASSRQTASTPGELFF. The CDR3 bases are TGTGCCAGCAGTCGCCAGACAGCCTCCACGCCCGGGGAGCTGTTTTTT.